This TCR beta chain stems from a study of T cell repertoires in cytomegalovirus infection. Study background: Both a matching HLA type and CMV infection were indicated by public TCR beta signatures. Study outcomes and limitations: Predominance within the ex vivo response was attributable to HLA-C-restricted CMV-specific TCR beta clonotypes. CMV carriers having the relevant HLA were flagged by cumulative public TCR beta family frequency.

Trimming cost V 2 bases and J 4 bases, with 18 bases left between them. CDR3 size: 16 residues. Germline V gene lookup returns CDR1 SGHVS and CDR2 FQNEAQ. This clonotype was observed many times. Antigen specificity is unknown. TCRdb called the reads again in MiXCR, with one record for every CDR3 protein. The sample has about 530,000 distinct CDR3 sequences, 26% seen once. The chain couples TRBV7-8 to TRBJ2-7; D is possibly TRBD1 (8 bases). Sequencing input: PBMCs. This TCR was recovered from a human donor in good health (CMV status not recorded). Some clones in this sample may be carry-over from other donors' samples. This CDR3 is CASSLQGAGGSYEQYF. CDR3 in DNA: TGTGCCAGCAGCTTACAGGGGGCGGGCGGGAGTTACGAGCAGTACTTC.